This T cell receptor beta chain was recorded in a study of shared clonotypes between healthy human individuals. Study conclusions and caveats: Clonotypes that were shared across a few donors made up 4.5% to 5% of naive CD4 clonotypes. Measured sharing among donors was expected to vary with sequencing depth. The low donor count limited represented genetic and exposure-history diversity.

The CDR3 totals 13 residues. CDR1 SEHNR and CDR2 FQNEAQ come from the germline V gene (reference sequence). Losses at the gene ends were 5 bases for V and 1 base for J; bases not matched to a gene: 1. Of note for this clone: Its antigen is not known. This likely came from a read error, as a far larger clone is one base away.

TCRdb's table, derived via immunoSEQ multiplex PCR, lists solely in-frame clones and lacks some. Of about a million clones listed, around 74% are singletons. The TCR sequence derives from a young man in good health. Sequencing was performed on memory CD4+ T cells sorted from blood. Specified subset: CD45RA-negative fraction. The gene calls are TRBV7-9 and TRBJ2-5; TRBD1 matches 7 bases. This CDR3 reads CASSDRVQETQYF. In DNA form, the CDR3 reads TGTGCCAGCAGCGACAGGGTCCAAGAGACCCAGTACTTC.